This TCR beta chain came from a study of blood T cell repertoires in COVID-19. Study details: The origin of the acute and convalescent COVID-19 samples was the United States, Italy and Spain.

Measured with immunoSEQ multiplex PCR; TCRdb has only the in-frame clones, and not every one. The sample carries a few hundred thousand clones, approximately 86% recorded once. This CDR3 contains 15 residues. V trimming: 3 bases; J trimming: 6 bases; junction bases outside the gene matches: 5. Germline V CDR1 and CDR2: SGHTA, FQGTGA. In terms of age and location, participants ranged from roughly 18 to 90 years and lived in 24 US areas. In its sample, this clone was seen once. The clonotype was recovered from a woman aged 30 to 39 who had been exposed to COVID-19. This rearrangement joins TRBV7-3 to TRBJ2-3, with 11 nucleotides matching TRBD2. Sequenced sample: PBMCs or T cells enriched from blood (not recorded which). The CDR3 region is CASSFSGGAADTQYF. CDR3 DNA: TGTGCCAGCAGCTTTAGCGGGGGGGCCGCGGATACGCAGTATTTT.